Shown below are 25 T cell receptor beta chains from a single sample sequenced in a study of PD-1 blockade in classical Hodgkin lymphoma. Time point defined: cycle 4 day 1 (C4D1), after 6 weeks of nivolumab. Following autologous stem cell transplantation, relapse occurred in every patient, and exposure to brentuximab vedotin varied. Assay used: immunoSEQ multiplex PCR; TCRdb lists only in-frame clones, some missing. The sample shows tens of thousands of clones, roughly 73% of them seen only once. Sequences were derived from peripheral blood mononuclear cells (PBMCs), sampled before the fourth cycle of nivolumab. These receptors were collected from a human donor with classical Hodgkin lymphoma.

The chain employs TRBV7-3 and TRBJ1-1; D uncertain. Trimming took off 2 bases at V and 4 bases at J, with 14 bases between the two ends. The length of the CDR3 is 15 residues. Germline CDR1 reads SGHTA; CDR2 reads FQGTGA. CDR3 protein: CASSLGLATGTEAFF. The CDR3 nucleotides read TGTGCCAGCAGCTTAGGATTGGCAACGGGCACTGAAGCTTTCTTT.

The chain is built from TRBV10-3 and TRBJ1-2, with D possibly matching TRBD1 (6 bases). Trimming took off 0 bases at V and 6 bases at J, with 8 bases between the two ends. Per germline, CDR1 ENHRY and CDR2 SYGVKD. The CDR3 is made up of 13 amino acids. The CDR3 DNA reads TGTGCCATCAGTGAGTCACAGGGAGATGGCTACACCTTC. Amino acid sequence: CAISESQGDGYTF.

This clone turned up a few times. The chain employs TRBV7-2 and TRBJ1-6; D possibly corresponds to TRBD1 (5 bases). Deletions cut 1 base from V and 9 bases from J, with 10 bases between. The CDR3 is made up of 14 amino acids. Looked up from germline, CDR1 is SGHTA and CDR2 is FQGNSA. DNA of the CDR3: TGTGCCAGCAGCTTAGACGGCAGGGCTTCACCCCTCCACTTT. It yields the protein CASSLDGRASPLHF.

This sequence joins TRBV9 and TRBJ1-2, with D perhaps matching TRBD1 (5 bases). V was pared by 2 bases and J by 8 bases, with 10 bases between. CDR1 is SGDLS, CDR2 YYNGEE, per germline. CDR3 length: 12 amino acids. As DNA, the CDR3 is TGTGCCAGCAGCGTTGCAGGGTTCGGCTACACCTTC. Its translation: CASSVAGFGYTF.

This clone was observed a handful of times. V usage is TRBV5-5 and J usage is TRBJ2-3, with D tentatively TRBD2 (6 bases). Trimming pared 0 bases from V and 1 base from J, leaving 9 bases between. The CDR3 runs to 15 residues. The germline V gene encodes CDR1 SGHKS and CDR2 YYEKEE (reference sequence). The CDR3 coding sequence is TGTGCCAGCAGCTTGGCGTGGGGGGGCACAGATACGCAGTATTTT. Protein sequence: CASSLAWGGTDTQYF.

The table lists this clone with a few counts. V is TRBV10-3 and J is TRBJ1-2; the D gene is possibly TRBD1 (5 bases). Germline CDR1 ENHRY, CDR2 SYGVKD. The V end lost 4 bases, the J end lost 11 bases, and 14 bases lay between the germline ends. The CDR3 is 12 residues long. This chain's CDR3 is CAISAGGRGYTF. CDR3 nucleotides: TGTGCCATCAGTGCCGGGGGTCGGGGTTACACCTTC.

Of note for this clone: Compared with germline, one end of the junction differs, possibly owing to a read error. The rearrangement joins TRBV28 to TRBJ1-2; D is uncertain. The length of the CDR3 is 12 residues. Germline assignment: CDR1 MDHEN and CDR2 SYDVKM. For the CDR3, the DNA is TGTGCCGGCAGACACCCAAACTATGGCTACACCTTC. This translates into CAGRHPNYGYTF.

The rearrangement joins TRBV11-1 to TRBJ2-1; a weak D match, TRBD1 (5 bases). V gave up 1 base and J gave up 6 bases, with 13 bases separating them. Germline values: CDR1 SGHAT, CDR2 FQDESV (reference sequence). The CDR3 spans 15 residues. Here the CDR3 reads CASSLGPYRFNEQFF. The CDR3 nucleotides are TGTGCCAGCAGCTTAGGCCCTTACAGGTTCAATGAGCAGTTCTTC.

Remarks on this clone: An end of the junction does not agree with germline; a read error may underlie this. The chain has TRBV10-3 and TRBJ1-2; D ambiguous. Germline values: CDR1 ENHRY, CDR2 SYGVKD. The CDR3 contains 12 residues. The CDR3 DNA reads TGTGCCATCAGTGAGGCCCCGCCAGCCAAGGACTTC. This codes for CAISEAPPAKDF.

This chain connects TRBV19 to TRBJ2-7, with TRBD2 matching over 12 bases. There are 17 residues in the CDR3. The V gene's germline CDR1 is LNHDA and CDR2 SQIVND (reference sequence). The V gene end was trimmed by 6 bases and the J gene end by 1 base; junction bases not matched to a gene: 10. CDR3 protein: CASSSGTSGSYSYEQYF. The CDR3 DNA follows: TGTGCCAGTAGCTCCGGGACTAGCGGGTCATATTCCTACGAGCAGTACTTC.

As concerns this clone: This likely came from a read error, as a far larger clone is one base away. This same CDR3 is encoded by further DNA sequences in the sample. V is TRBV5-4 and J is TRBJ1-2, with D possibly matching TRBD1 (6 bases). CDR1 SGHNT and CDR2 YYREEE come from the germline V gene (reference sequence). The CDR3 has 13 residues. V lost 3 bases, J lost 4 bases, and 10 bases lay in between. CDR3 sequence reads: CASSWDKSYGYTF. The CDR3 DNA sequence: TGTGCCAGCAGCTGGGACAAGTCCTATGGCTACACCTTC.

Points on this clone: One junction end disagrees with the germline gene, perhaps due to a read error. V and J are TRBV2 and TRBJ1-5; D ambiguous. The V gene's germline CDR1 is SNHLY and CDR2 FYNNEI. The CDR3 consists of 15 residues. The CDR3: CASSEVGGLNQPQHF. For the CDR3, the DNA is TGTGCCAGCAGCGAAGTGGGTGGCCTCAATCAGCCCCAGCATTTT.

This rearrangement joins TRBV7-8 to TRBJ2-1, with 13 bases lining up with TRBD2. Trimming at V came to 5 bases and at J to 8 bases, leaving 6 bases not matched to a gene. CDR1 and CDR2 (germline): SGHVS, FQNEAQ. This CDR3 has 15 amino acids. As DNA, the CDR3 is TGTGCCAGCAGCCCCGGACTAGCGGGAGCCCATGAGCAGTTCTTC. Translating it yields CASSPGLAGAHEQFF.

This chain links TRBV5-6 with TRBJ2-5; D might be TRBD2 (5 bases). This CDR3 comprises 12 residues. Between the trimmed V and J ends, which lost 3 bases and 2 bases, there was a span of 5 bases. Germline-derived CDR1 and CDR2 are SGHDT and YYEEEE. CDR3 nucleotide sequence: TGTGCCAGCAGCTCGGGACAAGAGACCCAGTACTTC. Amino acids: CASSSGQETQYF.

This rearrangement joins TRBV5-1 to TRBJ1-3; perhaps TRBD1 as D (5 bases). The V and J ends lost 4 bases and 1 base respectively, with 9 bases between them. In germline, CDR1 is SGHRS, CDR2 YFSETQ. The CDR3 is 14 amino acids. The DNA for the CDR3 is TGCGCCAGCAGCCCGGGGACTTCTGGAAACACCATATATTTT. Translated: CASSPGTSGNTIYF. The whole variable domain, filled in from reference TRBV5-1 and TRBJ1-3, reads KAGVTQTPRYLIKTRGQQVTLSCSPISGHRSVSWYQQTPGQGLQFLFEYFSETQRNKGNFPGRFSGRQFSNSRSEMNVSTLELGDSALYLCASSPGTSGNTIYFGEGSWLTVV.

This clone was recorded once. The chain links TRBV5-1 to TRBJ1-1; D is undetermined. CDR1 and CDR2 from the germline V gene are SGHRS and YFSETQ. V lost 2 bases to trimming and J lost 1 base, with 9 bases between them. The CDR3 consists of 14 residues. The CDR3 reads CASSFGVPNTEAFF. CDR3 in DNA: TGCGCCAGCAGCTTTGGAGTACCGAACACTGAAGCTTTCTTT.

The CDR3 loop is CASSNRGGTEAFF. For the CDR3, the DNA is TGTGCCAGCAGTAACAGGGGGGGGACTGAAGCTTTCTTT. The chain links TRBV6-5 to TRBJ1-1, with 8 bases lining up with TRBD1. This CDR3 has 13 residues. Germline assignment: CDR1 MNHEY and CDR2 SVGAGI. Trimming cost V 5 bases and J 5 bases; bases outside gene matches: 4.

The V call is TRBV18, the J call TRBJ2-2; no firm D call. The V end was cut by 2 bases, the J end by 2 bases, with 12 bases between. The length of the CDR3 is 16 residues. Germline loops: CDR1 KGHSH, CDR2 LQKENI. The CDR3 protein is CASSPVFQVNTGELFF. CDR3 in DNA: TGTGCCAGCTCACCAGTTTTTCAGGTTAACACCGGGGAGCTGTTTTTT. Full variable domain (remainder filled in from reference TRBV18 and TRBJ2-2): NAGVMQNPRHLVRRRGQEARLRCSPMKGHSHVYWYRQLPEEGLKFMVYLQKENIIDESGMPKERFSAEFPKEGPSILRIQQVVRGDSAAYFCASSPVFQVNTGELFFGEGSRLTVL.

The chain uses TRBV7-9 and TRBJ1-5; 10 bases map to TRBD1. The CDR3 is made up of 17 amino acids. V was clipped by 1 base and J by 3 bases; unmatched bases: 6. Per germline, CDR1 SEHNR and CDR2 FQNEAQ (reference sequence). The CDR3 here is CASSLGVGQGLNQPQHF. The DNA of the CDR3 is TGTGCCAGCAGCTTAGGGGTGGGACAGGGGCTCAATCAGCCCCAGCATTTT.

This clone is a singleton in its sample. The gene calls are TRBV10-3 and TRBJ2-7, with 13 bases fitting TRBD2. The length of the CDR3 is 15 residues. The germline V gene encodes CDR1 ENHRY and CDR2 SYGVKD. Trimming took 0 bases from V and 5 from J; bases not matched to a gene: 1. DNA of the CDR3: TGTGCCATCAGTGAGTCTGGGACTAGCGGGAACGAGCAGTACTTC. As protein: CAISESGTSGNEQYF.

This clone was seen a few times. The chain is built from TRBV7-2 and TRBJ1-1; D remains unclear. The germline V gene has CDR1 SGHTA and CDR2 FQGNSA. The ends were cut back, 3 bases at V and 7 bases at J, with 15 bases in the middle. The CDR3 is made up of 14 amino acids. The CDR3 DNA sequence: TGTGCCAGCAGCTTTTTTGGGCCAAGTCTTGAAGCTTTCTTT. This encodes CASSFFGPSLEAFF.

This chain's CDR3 is CASSQGLAGFTDTQYF. CDR3 in DNA: TGTGCCAGCAGCCAAGGACTAGCGGGCTTCACAGATACGCAGTATTTT. This chain connects TRBV5-4 to TRBJ2-3; 11 bases line up with TRBD2. Germline V gene data show CDR1 as SGHNT and CDR2 as YYREEE (reference sequence). The CDR3 totals 16 residues. Trimming took 4 bases from V and 2 from J; bases not matched to a gene: 6.

There are a few counts of this clone. V gene TRBV19 combines with J gene TRBJ1-2; TRBD1 matches 8 bases. The germline CDR1 and CDR2 sequences are LNHDA and SQIVND (reference sequence). J lost 8 bases, V lost 5 bases, and 7 bases had no gene match. This CDR3 is built from 13 residues. CDR3 in amino acids: CASSSGQGRGYTF. The CDR3 bases are TGTGCCAGTAGTTCCGGACAGGGAAGAGGCTACACCTTC.

V is TRBV6-5 and J is TRBJ1-2; 7 bases line up with TRBD1. J lost 4 bases, V lost 5 bases, and 7 bases had no gene match. CDR1 and CDR2 from the germline V gene are MNHEY and SVGAGI. This CDR3 region has 14 residues. The CDR3 DNA is TGTGCCAGCAGTCGACAGGGCGCTATCTATGGCTACACCTTC. Translation gives CASSRQGAIYGYTF.

This chain joins TRBV6-6 and TRBJ1-5; D gene unclear. There are 15 residues in the CDR3. CDR1 is MNHNY, CDR2 SVGAGI, per germline (reference sequence). Trimming left V 0 bases short and J 5 bases short, with 11 bases between. The CDR3 reads CASSYSAAEDQPQHF. The CDR3 DNA reads TGTGCCAGCAGTTACTCCGCGGCTGAGGATCAGCCCCAGCATTTT.